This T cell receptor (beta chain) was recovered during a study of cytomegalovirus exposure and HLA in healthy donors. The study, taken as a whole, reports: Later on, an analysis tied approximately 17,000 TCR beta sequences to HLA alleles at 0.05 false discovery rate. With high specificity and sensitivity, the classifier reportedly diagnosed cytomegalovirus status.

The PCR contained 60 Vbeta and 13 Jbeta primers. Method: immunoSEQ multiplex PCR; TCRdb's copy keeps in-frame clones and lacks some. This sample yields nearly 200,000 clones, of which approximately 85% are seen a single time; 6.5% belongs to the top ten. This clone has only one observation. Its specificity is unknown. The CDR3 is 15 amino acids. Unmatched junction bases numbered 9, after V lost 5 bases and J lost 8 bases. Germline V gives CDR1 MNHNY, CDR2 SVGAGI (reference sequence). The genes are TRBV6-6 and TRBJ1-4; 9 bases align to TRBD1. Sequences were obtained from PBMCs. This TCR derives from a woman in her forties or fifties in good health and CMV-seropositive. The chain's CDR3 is CASSGRDRVREKLFF. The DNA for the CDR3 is TGTGCCAGCAGTGGCCGGGACAGGGTACGGGAAAAACTGTTTTTT.